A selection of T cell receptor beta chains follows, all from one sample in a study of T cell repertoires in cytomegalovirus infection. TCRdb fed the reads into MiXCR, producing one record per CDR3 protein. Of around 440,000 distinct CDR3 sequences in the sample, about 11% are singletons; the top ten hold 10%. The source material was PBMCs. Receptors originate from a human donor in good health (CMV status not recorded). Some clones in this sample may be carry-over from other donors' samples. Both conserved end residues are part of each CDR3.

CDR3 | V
CASSDGPAQHF | TRBV2
CASSPVTSGNNEQFF | TRBV12-3/TRBV12-4
CAWNGQNMGTGELFF | TRBV30
CASSYSRQGGDTQYF | TRBV6-6
CATSRSGRSYNEQFF | TRBV24-1
CASTILAGENEQFF | TRBV6-1
CSASSAGGGGTEAFF | TRBV20-1
CASSEISYNEQFF | TRBV2
CASRNPSGPSTDTQYF | TRBV7-9
CASSATSGSVEQFF | TRBV2
CASAPAPYEQYF | TRBV12-3/TRBV12-4
CASSLDGGRDYGYTF | TRBV11-2
CASSVYGGAGETQYF | TRBV9
CASSLYPGQASGNTIYF | TRBV7-8
CASSSRQGHTEAFF | TRBV7-2
CASSLSGRGREELFF | TRBV27
CSVGGGLSGGEQYF | TRBV29-1
CASSQDGIPDTQYF | TRBV4-1
CSVEGVRDRGRGYTF | TRBV29-1
CASSLLAGVVGTDTQYF | TRBV28
CASSSRGRTGSSAAYEQYF | TRBV5-4
CASSLASGRYNEQFF | TRBV7-2
CASSEIAGGSLYEQYF | TRBV7-8
CASSQNSFTGELFF | TRBV14
CASSRDGIYGYTF | TRBV7-9
CATSGTGGGSQPQHF | TRBV24-1
CASSYSGRKYGYTF | TRBV6-5
CASSLDTGRHEQYF | TRBV5-6
CATSSSLGPRHTDTQYF | TRBV15
CASGDLYGYTF | TRBV9
CASSWGVKDSPLHF | TRBV28
CSVLTNEQYF | TRBV29-1
CASSPDKGSQPQHF | TRBV7-2
CASSPRTGAVKPYEQYF | TRBV3-1
CASSPGKGEQYF | TRBV14
CASSLRTSGRGYEQFF | TRBV13
CASSEAGGQGMLWF | TRBV6-1
CASSSTRTRYNEQFF | TRBV7-2
CASSRGGAGGDIQYF | TRBV12-3/TRBV12-4
CASSLLSGSYNEQFF | TRBV7-8
CASSTGGEYNEQFF | TRBV11-3
CASSDRGTDTQYF | TRBV7-2
CASSLGVGPQPQHF | TRBV5-6
CSVDRLAGSGANEQFF | TRBV29-1
CASRGGPYEQYF | TRBV3-1
CASSLAGSGRALTGELFF | TRBV5-6
CASSDPTDTEAFF | TRBV19